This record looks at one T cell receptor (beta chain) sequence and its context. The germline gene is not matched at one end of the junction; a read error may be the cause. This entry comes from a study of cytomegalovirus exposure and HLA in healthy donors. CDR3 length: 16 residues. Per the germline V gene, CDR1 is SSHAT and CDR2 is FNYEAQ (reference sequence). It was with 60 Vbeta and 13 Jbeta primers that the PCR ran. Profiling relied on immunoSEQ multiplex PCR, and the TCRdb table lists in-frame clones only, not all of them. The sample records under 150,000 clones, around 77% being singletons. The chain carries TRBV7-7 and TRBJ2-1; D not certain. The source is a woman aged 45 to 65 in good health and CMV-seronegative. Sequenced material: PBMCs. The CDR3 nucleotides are TGTGCTAGCAGCTTTGACGTGACACTTCACTACAATGAGCAGTTCTTC. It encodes CASSFDVTLHYNEQFF.